The rows below give T cell receptor beta chains drawn from one sample of a study of response to subunit inactivated influenza vaccine. TCRdb independently ran MiXCR on the RT-PCR reads; one entry per CDR3 protein. The sample consists of hundreds of thousands of distinct CDR3 sequences, 10% to 15% of them appearing once. The material sequenced was PBMCs from blood, taken on the day of vaccination. Every receptor here comes from a man between 45 and 60 years old who received an inactivated influenza vaccine. CDR3s include the opening cysteine and the closing phenylalanine or tryptophan. A D gene is named only where the DNA matches it firmly. Rows give clone size only sometimes, using once, few, many, or a class for an expanded clone.

cdr3_length: 18
v_call: TRBV4-1
d_call: -
clone_size: -
j_call: TRBJ2-1
cdr3_nt: TGCGCCAGCAGCCAAGTCCTGTACACCAACAGCCCCTACAATGAGCAGTTCTTC
cdr3_aa: CASSQVLYTNSPYNEQFF

cdr3_length: 16
v_call: TRBV5-1
d_call: TRBD2
clone_size: -
j_call: TRBJ2-5
cdr3_nt: TGCGCCAGCAGCCAGGGACTAGCGGGAGGGCCCGAGACCCAGTACTTC
cdr3_aa: CASSQGLAGGPETQYF

cdr3_length: 17
v_call: TRBV15
d_call: -
clone_size: few
j_call: TRBJ2-4
cdr3_nt: TGTGCCACCAGCAGTGAGCGGCTAGAGGGGAGCAAAAACATTCAGTACTTC
cdr3_aa: CATSSERLEGSKNIQYF

cdr3_length: 16
v_call: TRBV5-1
d_call: TRBD1
clone_size: -
j_call: TRBJ1-4
cdr3_nt: TGCGCCAGCAGCTTGGGGACAGGGATATCTAATGAAAAACTGTTTTTT
cdr3_aa: CASSLGTGISNEKLFF

cdr3_length: 13
v_call: TRBV12-3/TRBV12-4
d_call: TRBD2
clone_size: few
j_call: TRBJ2-1
cdr3_nt: TGTGCCAGCAGTTGGGGGACTAGTGTTGAGCAGTTCTTC
cdr3_aa: CASSWGTSVEQFF

cdr3_length: 14
v_call: TRBV20-1
d_call: -
clone_size: -
j_call: TRBJ2-7
cdr3_nt: TGCAGTGCTAGGCGGGACCCTAGCTCCTACGAGCAGTACTTC
cdr3_aa: CSARRDPSSYEQYF

cdr3_length: 14
v_call: TRBV6-2/TRBV6-3
d_call: -
clone_size: many
j_call: TRBJ1-1
cdr3_nt: TGTGCCAGCAACTTGGTCCTCATGAACACTGAAGCTTTCTTT
cdr3_aa: CASNLVLMNTEAFF

cdr3_length: 14
v_call: TRBV6-1
d_call: TRBD2
clone_size: -
j_call: TRBJ2-7
cdr3_nt: TGTGCCAGCAGGGGACTAGCGGGGGCCTGGGAGCAGTACTTC
cdr3_aa: CASRGLAGAWEQYF

cdr3_length: 13
v_call: TRBV6-1
d_call: -
clone_size: few
j_call: TRBJ1-2
cdr3_nt: TGTGCCAGCAGACCAGCATCTAACTATGGCTACACCTTC
cdr3_aa: CASRPASNYGYTF

cdr3_length: 15
v_call: TRBV20-1
d_call: -
clone_size: few
j_call: TRBJ2-1
cdr3_nt: TGCAGTGCTAAGGGCGGGGTGAATCCAGCCAATGAGCAGTTCTTC
cdr3_aa: CSAKGGVNPANEQFF

cdr3_length: 14
v_call: TRBV3-1
d_call: -
clone_size: -
j_call: TRBJ2-1
cdr3_nt: TGTGCCAGCAGCCAAGGACTACCTCTCAATGAGCAGTTCTTC
cdr3_aa: CASSQGLPLNEQFF

cdr3_length: 13
v_call: TRBV29-1
d_call: -
clone_size: -
j_call: TRBJ1-2
cdr3_nt: TGCAGCGCGTTAACCGCCCGAGGGGGTGGCTACACCTTC
cdr3_aa: CSALTARGGGYTF